A selection of T cell receptor beta chains follows, all from one sample in a study of blood T cell repertoires in COVID-19. Generated by immunoSEQ multiplex PCR, the TCRdb table keeps only in-frame clones and is missing some. The profile shows roughly 250,000 clones, around four fifths of them singletons. Sequencing was carried out using peripheral blood. The receptor set was obtained from a woman aged 40 to 50 with active or convalescent COVID-19. CDR3s leave out the opening cysteine and the closing phenylalanine or tryptophan.

v_gene	j_gene	CDR3aa
TRBV5-5	TRBJ1-4	ASSQTLQGAPEIEKLF
TRBV5-4	TRBJ1-6	ASSLGRTGTGDSPLH
TRBV29-1	TRBJ1-1	SVAPSTANTEAF
TRBV4-1	TRBJ1-1	ASSQGQGSSEAF
TRBV12-1	TRBJ1-3	ASSFGVDRTPGNTIY
TRBV6-5	TRBJ1-2	ASSSNSPPHGYT
TRBV5-1	TRBJ2-7	ASSVQGYEQY
TRBV12-5	TRBJ2-1	ASKLAGAYNEQF
TRBV19	TRBJ2-5	ASSIEVKAGFVETQY
TRBV5-4	TRBJ2-4	ASSSGLTGENIQY
TRBV12-3/TRBV12-4	TRBJ1-1	ASSFHREGEAF
TRBV7-6	TRBJ1-4	ASSPNGGLGEKLF
TRBV19	TRBJ1-2	ASRKEILPNYGYT
TRBV19	TRBJ1-2	ASSEQVHYGYT
TRBV5-4	TRBJ1-2	ASSLETGPYYGYT
TRBV29-1	TRBJ2-1	SVGLASGGAEQF
TRBV28	TRBJ2-1	ASRLRGGNNEQF
TRBV7-9	TRBJ1-1	ASSLTGIGAF
TRBV28	TRBJ1-4	ASSLPGRELF
TRBV11-2	TRBJ2-3	ASSPKRLAGTDTQY
TRBV9	TRBJ2-3	ASSVEGRAPDTQY
TRBV25-1	TRBJ2-7	ASSDPPGQGVGEQY
TRBV28	TRBJ2-7	ASSSPGQGDYEQY
TRBV19	TRBJ2-5	ASSRWEFNQETQY
TRBV30	TRBJ1-5	AWSGDTSGQPQH
TRBV28	TRBJ1-1	ASSLLPRKGPEAF
TRBV10-3	TRBJ2-1	AISERRGDEQF
TRBV19	TRBJ1-6	ASSIDGGYNSPLH
TRBV9	TRBJ2-1	ASNGLADYNEQF
TRBV7-8	TRBJ2-2	ASSSLPRTSGGGTGELF
TRBV15	TRBJ2-5	ATSRAQGVWETQY
TRBV5-1	TRBJ1-2	ASSVDRTNLDGYT
TRBV5-1	TRBJ1-4	ASSLEAGSEKLF
TRBV10-2	TRBJ2-2	ASSTWPGELF
TRBV19	TRBJ1-1	ATHGFGHRNAF
TRBV5-1	TRBJ2-3	ASSLEPAGSVDTQY